What follows are 26 T cell receptor beta chains derived from one specimen sequenced in a study of blood T cell repertoires in COVID-19. Libraries were prepared by immunoSEQ multiplex PCR; TCRdb keeps only in-frame clonotypes and omits some of them. The table lists some 94,000 clones, about 83% of them singletons. The sequenced sample consisted of peripheral blood. The receptor source for this set is a human donor in a cohort sampled during active COVID-19.

This clone was seen only once. The chain links TRBV20-1 to TRBJ2-5; no definite D call. Trimming removed 1 base from V and 5 bases from J, with 5 bases in between. This CDR3 spans 11 amino acids. Germline lookup yields CDR1 DFQATT and CDR2 SNEGSKA (reference sequence). The CDR3 DNA reads as TGCAGTGCTAGAGTGAGGGAGACCCAGTACTTC. This codes for CSARVRETQYF.

The chain couples TRBV11-2 to TRBJ2-7; perhaps TRBD2 as D (6 bases). The CDR3 is 14 residues long. Trimming shortened V by 5 bases and J by 3 bases, and 14 bases separated the two germline ends. Germline V CDR1 and CDR2: SGHAT, FQNNGV. CDR3: CASSLLGGVYEQYF. The CDR3 DNA sequence: TGTGCCAGCAGCCTACTAGGAGGGGTCTACGAGCAGTACTTC.

The V gene is TRBV29-1, the J gene TRBJ1-1; D gene ambiguous. The CDR3 has 12 amino acids. V lost 5 bases and J lost 4, with 11 bases in between. Germline V gene data show CDR1 as SQVTM and CDR2 as ANQGSEA. CDR3 in amino acids: CSVRGLATEAFF. The CDR3 DNA sequence: TGCAGCGTTAGAGGGTTGGCCACTGAAGCTTTCTTT.

The rearrangement joins TRBV3-1 (or the pseudogene TRBV3-2) to TRBJ1-5; 11 bases match TRBD1. Germline CDR1 and CDR2: LGHDT and YNNKEL (reference sequence). The CDR3 totals 20 residues. J was trimmed by 6 bases and V by 6 bases; bases with no gene match: 22. As DNA, the CDR3 is TGTGCCAGCAGGCAAAAGGCGGGACAGGGGGGACCAGGTAAAGCTCAGCCCCAGCATTTT. Translating it yields CASRQKAGQGGPGKAQPQHF.

The V gene is TRBV6-5, the J gene TRBJ1-2, with a weak D call TRBD1 (6 bases). The CDR3 loop spans 13 amino acids. The germline V gene has CDR1 MNHEY and CDR2 SVGAGI. Trimming cost V 6 bases and J 3 bases, with 11 bases left between them. CDR3 in DNA: TGTGCCAGCAGACCACAGGGACACTATGGCTACACCTTC. Translating it yields CASRPQGHYGYTF.

The V call is TRBV5-4, the J call TRBJ2-7; TRBD2 might be the D (5 bases). Germline CDR1 and CDR2: SGHNT and YYREEE (reference sequence). This CDR3 is 13 amino acids long. V dropped 2 bases and J dropped 2 bases, with 8 bases sitting between them. The CDR3 protein is CASSFEGPYEQYF. The CDR3 DNA reads TGTGCCAGCAGCTTCGAGGGCCCCTACGAGCAGTACTTC.

The chain has TRBV18 and TRBJ2-3, with 10 bases identical to TRBD1. The CDR3 runs to 16 residues. The germline V gene has CDR1 KGHSH and CDR2 LQKENI. The V gene end was trimmed by 3 bases and the J gene end by 3 bases; junction bases not matched to a gene: 6. CDR3 in DNA: TGTGCCAGCTCACCTATGAGGACAGGGGGAACAGATACGCAGTATTTT. Its translation is CASSPMRTGGTDTQYF. Looking up the rest from reference TRBV18 and TRBJ2-3 gives the full variable domain: NAGVMQNPRHLVRRRGQEARLRCSPMKGHSHVYWYRQLPEEGLKFMVYLQKENIIDESGMPKERFSAEFPKEGPSILRIQQVVRGDSAAYFCASSPMRTGGTDTQYFGPGTRLTVL.

In its sample, this clone was seen once. Here the CDR3 reads CSASYPDRVPNYGYTF. The CDR3 DNA reads as TGCAGTGCTAGTTACCCGGACAGGGTGCCTAACTATGGCTACACCTTC. The genes are TRBV20-1 and TRBJ1-2; 8 bases line up with TRBD1. CDR3 length equals 16 residues. Germline values: CDR1 DFQATT, CDR2 SNEGSKA (reference sequence). After removal of 3 bases from V and 0 bases from J, the junction contained 9 bases not matched to a gene.

The chain is built from TRBV5-1 and TRBJ1-1; TRBD1 is a possible D gene (6 bases). CDR1 and CDR2 from the germline V gene are SGHRS and YFSETQ. This CDR3 comprises 12 residues. V gave up 4 bases and J gave up 8 bases, with 12 bases separating them. This CDR3 reads CASSPPGQEAFF. The CDR3 DNA sequence: TGCGCCAGCAGCCCCCCGGGACAAGAAGCTTTCTTT.

The chain is built from TRBV29-1 and TRBJ2-1; 10 bases align to TRBD1. V was clipped by 7 bases and J by 9 bases; unmatched bases: 12. The germline CDR1 and CDR2 sequences are SQVTM and ANQGSEA. The CDR3 is 14 residues long. CDR3 region: CSAELGTGAAEQFF. The CDR3 DNA sequence: TGCAGCGCCGAGTTGGGGACAGGGGCAGCTGAGCAGTTCTTC.

The genes are TRBV5-1 and TRBJ1-2, with D unclear. V was cut by 0 bases and J by 4 bases, with 10 bases left in between. The CDR3 has 14 residues. Germline CDR1 SGHRS, CDR2 YFSETQ. CDR3 sequence: CASSLESSVYGYTF. The CDR3 DNA is TGCGCCAGCAGCTTGGAGTCCAGCGTCTATGGCTACACCTTC. Using reference TRBV5-1 and TRBJ1-2 for the parts outside the CDR3, the full variable domain is KAGVTQTPRYLIKTRGQQVTLSCSPISGHRSVSWYQQTPGQGLQFLFEYFSETQRNKGNFPGRFSGRQFSNSRSEMNVSTLELGDSALYLCASSLESSVYGYTFGSGTRLTVV.

The rearrangement links TRBV3-1 (or the pseudogene TRBV3-2) to TRBJ2-2, with 9 positions matching TRBD2. In germline, CDR1 is LGHDT, CDR2 YNNKEL (reference sequence). V lost 6 bases and J lost 3; bases outside the gene matches: 5. This CDR3 has 15 amino acids. This CDR3 reads CASRPTSGYTGELFF. In nucleotides, the CDR3 is TGTGCCAGCAGACCGACTAGCGGATACACCGGGGAGCTGTTTTTT.

In its sample, this clone was seen a few times. The same CDR3 arises from other DNA sequences in this sample as well. The rearrangement joins TRBV6-1 to TRBJ1-5; D ambiguous. Germline CDR1 and CDR2: MNHNS and SASEGT. V lost 0 bases and J lost 2, with 5 bases in between. CDR3 size: 14 residues. The CDR3 DNA is TGTGCCAGCAGTGAAGCCGGTGGCAATCAGCCCCAGCATTTT. Translated: CASSEAGGNQPQHF.

The chain has TRBV7-3 and TRBJ2-3; D gene ambiguous. Trimming took 5 bases from V and 5 from J, leaving 8 bases between them. The V gene's germline CDR1 is SGHTA and CDR2 FQGTGA. The CDR3 loop spans 12 amino acids. The DNA of the CDR3 is TGTGCCAGCAGCGAGCCGGGAGATACGCAGTATTTT. Translating it yields CASSEPGDTQYF.

The chain combines TRBV10-3 with TRBJ1-2, with 7 bases fitting TRBD1. The CDR3 covers 13 residues. Germline V CDR1 and CDR2: ENHRY, SYGVKD. With 7 bases clipped from V and 3 bases from J, the junction kept 5 bases outside the gene matches. The CDR3 bases are TGTGCCATCACACCCGACAGGGACTATGGCTACACCTTC. Translating it yields CAITPDRDYGYTF.

This chain uses TRBV6-5 with TRBJ1-2; 10 nucleotides align to TRBD1. CDR1 and CDR2 (germline): MNHEY, SVGAGI. V gave up 5 bases and J gave up 6 bases; unmatched junction bases: 6. The CDR3 contains 14 residues. CDR3 residues: CASSLGQGYNGYTF. CDR3 DNA: TGTGCCAGCAGTCTGGGACAGGGGTATAATGGCTACACCTTC.

The chain uses TRBV10-3 and TRBJ2-7; 13 nucleotides agree with TRBD2. V shed 6 bases and J 7 bases; nucleotides not matched to a gene: 12. The germline V gene encodes CDR1 ENHRY and CDR2 SYGVKD. The CDR3 is 16 amino acids. The DNA for the CDR3 is TGTGCCATCAGGACCGGGACTAGCGGGATCGGGGGAGAGCAGTACTTC. It translates to CAIRTGTSGIGGEQYF.

This chain joins TRBV11-2 and TRBJ2-1; 9 positions agree with TRBD2. The CDR3 has 15 amino acids. Germline-derived CDR1 and CDR2 are SGHAT and FQNNGV. V lost 5 bases and J lost 2; bases outside the gene matches: 4. For the CDR3, the DNA is TGTGCCAGCAGCATGCTAGCGGGGACCTACAATGAGCAGTTCTTC. It translates to CASSMLAGTYNEQFF.

The chain recombines TRBV11-3 with TRBJ2-1, with 12 bases fitting TRBD2. Germline trimming cut 5 bases from V and 1 base from J; bases unmatched to any gene: 3. The CDR3 sequence is 16 residues long. Looked up from germline, CDR1 is SGHNT and CDR2 is YENEEA. The CDR3 coding sequence is TGTGCCAGCAGCGCTGGGACTAGCGGGTCCTACAATGAGCAGTTCTTC. The encoded protein is CASSAGTSGSYNEQFF.

V usage is TRBV9 and J usage is TRBJ2-7; the D is unclear. This CDR3 comprises 15 residues. Germline values: CDR1 SGDLS, CDR2 YYNGEE. Between the trimmed V and J ends, which lost 0 bases and 4 bases, there was a span of 14 bases. The CDR3 region has the DNA TGTGCCAGCAGCGTAGGGCCGCTCCCCGCTTACGAGCAGTACTTC. This gives the protein CASSVGPLPAYEQYF. Full variable domain (missing parts from reference TRBV9 and TRBJ2-7): DSGVTQTPKHLITATGQRVTLRCSPRSGDLSVYWYQQSLDQGLQFLIQYYNGEERAKGNILERFSAQQFPDLHSELNLSSLELGDSALYFCASSVGPLPAYEQYFGPGTRLTVT.

V and J are TRBV7-2 and TRBJ1-5, with D tentatively TRBD1 (6 bases). V was pared by 2 bases and J by 8 bases, with 10 bases between. The germline V gene encodes CDR1 SGHTA and CDR2 FQGNSA. This CDR3 has 13 residues. CDR3 nucleotides: TGTGCCAGCAGCTTACGGGGGGCAAAGCCCCAGCATTTT. As protein: CASSLRGAKPQHF.

This chain connects TRBV2 to TRBJ1-5; D unclear. Trimming cost V 4 bases and J 8 bases, with 12 bases left between them. The CDR3 sequence is 13 residues long. CDR1 and CDR2 from the germline V gene are SNHLY and FYNNEI. The CDR3: CASSVQFGEPQHF. The CDR3 bases are TGTGCCAGCAGTGTGCAATTCGGGGAGCCCCAGCATTTT.

The chain carries TRBV6-6 and TRBJ2-7; 9 nucleotides line up with TRBD1. There are 14 residues in the CDR3. Germline loops: CDR1 MNHNY, CDR2 SVGAGI (reference sequence). V lost 8 bases, J lost 3 bases, and 8 bases stayed unmatched. The CDR3 protein is CASSRGTGNYEQYF. The CDR3 DNA follows: TGTGCCAGCTCACGCGGGACAGGGAACTACGAGCAGTACTTC.

There are a few counts of this clone. The chain uses TRBV6-1 and TRBJ2-7, with D perhaps matching TRBD1 (5 bases). The germline V gene encodes CDR1 MNHNS and CDR2 SASEGT. The CDR3 loop spans 15 amino acids. Trimming left V 0 bases short and J 2 bases short, with 11 bases between. The CDR3 nucleotides are TGTGCCAGCAGTGAAGCGGGTAGGGGTACCTACGAGCAGTACTTC. Its translation is CASSEAGRGTYEQYF.

The chain combines TRBV3-1 (or the pseudogene TRBV3-2) with TRBJ2-3, with unresolved D. The CDR3 contains 14 residues. Germline assignment: CDR1 LGHDT and CDR2 YNNKEL (reference sequence). Trimming cost V 0 bases and J 2 bases, with 6 bases left between them. Here the CDR3 reads CASSQDTITDTQYF. The CDR3 nucleotides are TGTGCCAGCAGCCAAGACACTATCACAGATACGCAGTATTTT.

The V and J genes are TRBV12-3 or TRBV12-4 and TRBJ2-7; D perhaps matches TRBD2 (5 bases). The CDR3 runs to 13 residues. V lost 3 bases and J lost 2, with 8 bases in between. DNA of the CDR3: TGTGCCAGCAGTTTGGCACTAGCCTACGAGCAGTACTTC. This translates into CASSLALAYEQYF.